This paragraph covers one T cell receptor (beta chain) sequence. Its antigen is undetermined. Samples came from patients recovered from mild-to-severe COVID-19. The memory T cells were sequenced right after ex vivo isolation, without culture. This entry belongs to a study of CD4 T cell repertoires in COVID-19. Study summary: Other coronavirus spike proteins restimulated relabeled CFSE-low cells expanded with IL-2 for about eleven days.

The CDR3 has 11 amino acids. Germline CDR1 reads LNHDA; CDR2 reads SQIVND (reference sequence). The V end was cut by 3 bases, the J end by 10 bases, with 9 bases between. Profiling relied on immunoSEQ multiplex PCR, and the TCRdb table lists in-frame clones only, not all of them. Among fewer than 100,000 clones, around four fifths were seen once, and the ten largest hold about 0.61%. Study observations and caveats: Between about 6 and 28% of SARS-CoV-2 clonotypes also appeared in SARS-CoV and/or HKU1 spike cultures.

The TCR sequence derives from a human donor who had COVID-19. V usage is TRBV19 and J usage is TRBJ1-1, with D possibly TRBD1 on 6 matching bases. Material: CD4+ T cells from peripheral blood, obtained after recovery from COVID-19. CDR3 sequence reads: CASSIGGPAFF. CDR3 nucleotide sequence: TGTGCCAGTAGTATTGGGGGGCCAGCTTTCTTT.